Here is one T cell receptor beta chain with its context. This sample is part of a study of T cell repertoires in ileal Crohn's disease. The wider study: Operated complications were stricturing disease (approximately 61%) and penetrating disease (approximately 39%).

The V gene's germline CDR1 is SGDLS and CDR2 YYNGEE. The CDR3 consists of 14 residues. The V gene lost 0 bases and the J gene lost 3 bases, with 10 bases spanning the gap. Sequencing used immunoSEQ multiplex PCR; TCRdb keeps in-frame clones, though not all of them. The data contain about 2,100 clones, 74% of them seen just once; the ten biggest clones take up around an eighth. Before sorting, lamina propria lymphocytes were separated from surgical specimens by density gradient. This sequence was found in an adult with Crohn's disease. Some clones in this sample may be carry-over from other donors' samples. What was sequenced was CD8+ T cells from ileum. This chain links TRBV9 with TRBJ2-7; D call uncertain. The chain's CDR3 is CASSVGQLNYEQYF. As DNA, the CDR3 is TGTGCCAGCAGCGTAGGTCAACTAAACTACGAGCAGTACTTC.